This entry concerns a single TCR beta chain. Per the study methods: Estimates of nucleated cell counts were drawn from the amplification of reference gene primers. TCRdb keeps only in-frame clones here, not all; method: immunoSEQ multiplex PCR. V and J calls plus clone size are reproduced from that table; the DNA served to infer D and trimming. This sample has over 250,000 clones, with around 91% found just once. This entry is derived from a study of blood T cell repertoires in COVID-19. About the study: From the United States, Italy and Spain came samples of acute and convalescent COVID-19. From T cells, B-cell-depleted T cells, or PBMCs came the material, which was cDNA or gDNA.

Germline CDR1 and CDR2: LGHNA and YNFKEQ. This CDR3 is built from 17 residues. V shed 4 bases and J 1 base; nucleotides not matched to a gene: 4. The source is a woman aged 18-29 years who had recovered from COVID-19. The chain couples TRBV4-2 to TRBJ2-2, with 12 bases that match TRBD2. What was sequenced was PBMCs or T cells enriched from blood (not recorded which). For the CDR3, the DNA is TGTGCCAGCAGCCCGCTAGCGGGGGGGATGAACACCGGGGAGCTGTTTTTT. Translation: CASSPLAGGMNTGELFF.